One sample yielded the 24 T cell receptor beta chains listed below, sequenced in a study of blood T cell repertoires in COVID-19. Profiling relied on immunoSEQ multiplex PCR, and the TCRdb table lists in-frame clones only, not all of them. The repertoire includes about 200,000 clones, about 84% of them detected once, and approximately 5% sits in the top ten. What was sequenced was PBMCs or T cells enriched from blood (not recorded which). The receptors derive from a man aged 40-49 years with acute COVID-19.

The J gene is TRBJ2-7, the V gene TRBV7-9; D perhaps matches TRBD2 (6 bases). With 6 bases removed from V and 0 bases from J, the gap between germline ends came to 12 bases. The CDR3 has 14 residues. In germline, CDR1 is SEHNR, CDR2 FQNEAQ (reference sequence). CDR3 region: CASSSFGSSYEQYF. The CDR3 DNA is TGTGCCAGCAGTTCCTTCGGGAGCTCCTACGAGCAGTACTTC.

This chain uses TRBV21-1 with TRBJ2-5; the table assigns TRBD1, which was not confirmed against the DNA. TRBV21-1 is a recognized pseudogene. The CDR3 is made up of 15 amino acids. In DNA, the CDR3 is TGTGCCAGCAGCAGAGAGACAGGGAGGACGGAGACCCAGTACTTC. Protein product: CASSRETGRTETQYF.

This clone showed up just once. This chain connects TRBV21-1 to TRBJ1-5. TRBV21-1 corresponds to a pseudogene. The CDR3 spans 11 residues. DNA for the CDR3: TGTGCCAGCAGCAAAGGCGAGCCCCAGCATTTT. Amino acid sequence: CASSKGEPQHF.

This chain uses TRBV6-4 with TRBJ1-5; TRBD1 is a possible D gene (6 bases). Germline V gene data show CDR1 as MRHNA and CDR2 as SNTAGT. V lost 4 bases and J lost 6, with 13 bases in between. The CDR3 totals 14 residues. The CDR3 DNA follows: TGTGCCAGCAGTGGAGAGGGGGTATCTCAGCCCCAGCATTTT. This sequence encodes CASSGEGVSQPQHF.

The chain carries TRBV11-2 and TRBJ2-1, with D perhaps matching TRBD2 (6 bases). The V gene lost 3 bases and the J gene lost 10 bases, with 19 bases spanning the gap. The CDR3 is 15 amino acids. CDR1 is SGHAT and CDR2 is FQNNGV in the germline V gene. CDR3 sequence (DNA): TGTGCCAGCAGCTTCCTCAAAGCGGGTGGAGAGGAGCAGTTCTTC. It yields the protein CASSFLKAGGEEQFF. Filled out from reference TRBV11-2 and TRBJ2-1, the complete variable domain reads EAGVAQSPRYKIIEKRQSVAFWCNPISGHATLYWYQQILGQGPKLLIQFQNNGVVDDSQLPKDRFSAERLKGVDSTLKIQPAKLEDSAVYLCASSFLKAGGEEQFFGPGTRLTVL.

The CDR3 bases are TGTGCCAGCAGCTGGGACAGGGGGGAATCCTACGAGCAGTACTTC. It translates to CASSWDRGESYEQYF. This chain connects TRBV28 to TRBJ2-7; 11 bases map to TRBD1. This CDR3 is built from 15 residues. CDR1 MDHEN and CDR2 SYDVKM come from the germline V gene. V was pared by 6 bases and J by 1 base, with 5 bases of the junction left unmatched. Complete variable domain (other parts from reference TRBV28 and TRBJ2-7): DVKVTQSSRYLVKRTGEKVFLECVQDMDHENMFWYRQDPGLGLRLIYFSYDVKMKEKGDIPEGYSVSREKKERFSLILESASTNQTSMYLCASSWDRGESYEQYFGPGTRLTVT.

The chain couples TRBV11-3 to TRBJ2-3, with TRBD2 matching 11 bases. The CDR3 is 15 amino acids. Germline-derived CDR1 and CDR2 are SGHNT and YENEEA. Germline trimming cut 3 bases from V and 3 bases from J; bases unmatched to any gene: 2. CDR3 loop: CASSLGTSGTDTQYF. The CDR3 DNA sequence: TGTGCCAGCAGCTTGGGGACTAGCGGTACAGATACGCAGTATTTT.

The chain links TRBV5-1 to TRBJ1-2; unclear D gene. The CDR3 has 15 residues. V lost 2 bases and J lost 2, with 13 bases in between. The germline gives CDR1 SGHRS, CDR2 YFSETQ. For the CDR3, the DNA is TGCGCCAGCAGCTTTGAGTCGGGTCAGAACTATGGCTACACCTTC. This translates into CASSFESGQNYGYTF. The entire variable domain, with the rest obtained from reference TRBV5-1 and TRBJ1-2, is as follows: KAGVTQTPRYLIKTRGQQVTLSCSPISGHRSVSWYQQTPGQGLQFLFEYFSETQRNKGNFPGRFSGRQFSNSRSEMNVSTLELGDSALYLCASSFESGQNYGYTFGSGTRLTVV.

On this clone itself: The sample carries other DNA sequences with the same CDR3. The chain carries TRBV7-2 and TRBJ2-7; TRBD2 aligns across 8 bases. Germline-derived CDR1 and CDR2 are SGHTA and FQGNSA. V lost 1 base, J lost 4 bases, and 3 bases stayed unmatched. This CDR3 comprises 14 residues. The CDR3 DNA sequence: TGTGCCAGCAGCTTAGGCGGGAGGTCTTACGAGCAGTACTTC. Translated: CASSLGGRSYEQYF.

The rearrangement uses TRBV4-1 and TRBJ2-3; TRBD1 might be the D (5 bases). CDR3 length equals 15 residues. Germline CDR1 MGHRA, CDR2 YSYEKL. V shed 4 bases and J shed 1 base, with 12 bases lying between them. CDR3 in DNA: TGCGCCAGCAGCCTTTTTCAGACAGGCACAGATACGCAGTATTTT. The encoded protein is CASSLFQTGTDTQYF.

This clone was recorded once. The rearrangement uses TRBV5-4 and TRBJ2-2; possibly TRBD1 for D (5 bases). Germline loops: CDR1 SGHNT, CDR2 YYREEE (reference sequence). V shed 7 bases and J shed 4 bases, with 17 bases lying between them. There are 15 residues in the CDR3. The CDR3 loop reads CASHPDSIITGELFF. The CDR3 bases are TGTGCCAGCCACCCCGACAGTATTATCACCGGGGAGCTGTTTTTT.

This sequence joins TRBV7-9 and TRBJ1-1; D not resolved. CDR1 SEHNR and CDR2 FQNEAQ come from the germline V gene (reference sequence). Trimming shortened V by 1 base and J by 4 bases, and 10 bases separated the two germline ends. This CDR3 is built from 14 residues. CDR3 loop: CASSLVRGSTEAFF. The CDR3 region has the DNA TGTGCCAGCAGCTTAGTCCGGGGAAGCACTGAAGCTTTCTTT.

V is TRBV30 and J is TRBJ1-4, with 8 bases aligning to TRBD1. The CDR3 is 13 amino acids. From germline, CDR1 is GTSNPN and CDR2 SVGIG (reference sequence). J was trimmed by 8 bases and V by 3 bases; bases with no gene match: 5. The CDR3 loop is CAWRDRGREKLFF. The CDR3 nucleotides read TGTGCCTGGAGAGACAGGGGAAGGGAAAAACTGTTTTTT. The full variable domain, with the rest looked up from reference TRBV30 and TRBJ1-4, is SQTIHQWPATLVQPVGSPLSLECTVEGTSNPNLYWYRQAAGRGLQLLFYSVGIGQISSEVPQNLSASRPQDRQFILSSKKLLLSDSGFYLCAWRDRGREKLFFGSGTQLSVL.

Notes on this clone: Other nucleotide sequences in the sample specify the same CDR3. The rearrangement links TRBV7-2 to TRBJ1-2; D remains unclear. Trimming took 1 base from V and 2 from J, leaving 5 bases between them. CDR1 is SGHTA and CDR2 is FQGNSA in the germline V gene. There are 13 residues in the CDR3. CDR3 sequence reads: CASSLGQNYGYTF. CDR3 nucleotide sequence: TGTGCCAGCAGCTTAGGGCAGAACTATGGCTACACCTTC.

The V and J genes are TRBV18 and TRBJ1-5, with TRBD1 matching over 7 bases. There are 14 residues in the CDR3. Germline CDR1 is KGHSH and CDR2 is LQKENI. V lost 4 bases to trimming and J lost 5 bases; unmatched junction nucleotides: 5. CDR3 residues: CASSLQGQDQPQHF. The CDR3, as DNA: TGTGCCAGCTCACTACAGGGGCAAGATCAGCCCCAGCATTTT.

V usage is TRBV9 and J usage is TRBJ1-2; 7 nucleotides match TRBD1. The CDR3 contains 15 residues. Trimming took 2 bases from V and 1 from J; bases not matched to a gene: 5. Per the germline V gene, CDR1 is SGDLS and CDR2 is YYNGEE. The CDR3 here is CASSVLDRVNYGYTF. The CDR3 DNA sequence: TGTGCCAGCAGCGTGCTAGACAGGGTTAACTATGGCTACACCTTC.

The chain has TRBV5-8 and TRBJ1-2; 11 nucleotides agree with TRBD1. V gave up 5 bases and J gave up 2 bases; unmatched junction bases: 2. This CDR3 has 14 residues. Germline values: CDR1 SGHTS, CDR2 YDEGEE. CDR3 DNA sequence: TGTGCCAGCAGGGGACAGGGGGGCAACTATGGCTACACCTTC. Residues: CASRGQGGNYGYTF.

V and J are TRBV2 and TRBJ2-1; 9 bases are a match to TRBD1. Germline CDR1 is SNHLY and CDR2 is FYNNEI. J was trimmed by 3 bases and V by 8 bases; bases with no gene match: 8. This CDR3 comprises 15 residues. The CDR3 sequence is CASFQQGAIYNEQFF. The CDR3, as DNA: TGTGCCAGCTTCCAACAGGGGGCGATCTACAATGAGCAGTTCTTC.

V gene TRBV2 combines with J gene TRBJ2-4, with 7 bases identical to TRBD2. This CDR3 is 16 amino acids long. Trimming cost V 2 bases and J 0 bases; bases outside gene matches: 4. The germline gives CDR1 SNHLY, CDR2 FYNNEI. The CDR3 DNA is TGTGCCAGCAGTGAATCCCGCGGGAGAGCCAAAAACATTCAGTACTTC. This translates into CASSESRGRAKNIQYF.

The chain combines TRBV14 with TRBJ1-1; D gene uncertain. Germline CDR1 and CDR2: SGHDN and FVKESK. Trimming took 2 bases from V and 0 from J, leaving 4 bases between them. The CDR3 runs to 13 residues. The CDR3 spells CASSQTVNTEAFF. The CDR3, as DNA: TGTGCCAGCAGCCAAACGGTGAACACTGAAGCTTTCTTT. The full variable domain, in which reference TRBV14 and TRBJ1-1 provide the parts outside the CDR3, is EAGVTQFPSHSVIEKGQTVTLRCDPISGHDNLYWYRRVMGKEIKFLLHFVKESKQDESGMPNNRFLAERTGGTYSTLKVQPAELEDSGVYFCASSQTVNTEAFFGQGTRLTVV.

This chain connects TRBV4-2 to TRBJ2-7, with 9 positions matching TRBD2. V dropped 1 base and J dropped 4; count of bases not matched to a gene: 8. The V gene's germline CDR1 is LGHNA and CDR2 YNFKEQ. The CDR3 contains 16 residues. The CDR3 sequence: CASSQGPAGGLYEQYF. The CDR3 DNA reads TGTGCCAGCAGCCAAGGGCCAGCGGGAGGTTTGTACGAGCAGTACTTC.

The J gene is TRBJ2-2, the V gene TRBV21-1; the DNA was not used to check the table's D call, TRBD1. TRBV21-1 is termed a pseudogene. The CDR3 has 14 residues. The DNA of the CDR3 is TGTGCCAGCAGCAGACAGGATTGTACCGGGGAGCTGTTTTTT. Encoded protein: CASSRQDCTGELFF.

In DNA, the CDR3 is TGTGCCAGCAGTCCCCATGGGGGGATCGGGGAAGCTTTCTTT. Amino acid sequence: CASSPHGGIGEAFF. The chain has TRBV28 and TRBJ1-1; TRBD1 might be the D (5 bases). V lost 5 bases and J lost 8, with 18 bases in between. Per the germline V gene, CDR1 is MDHEN and CDR2 is SYDVKM. The CDR3 extends over 14 amino acids.

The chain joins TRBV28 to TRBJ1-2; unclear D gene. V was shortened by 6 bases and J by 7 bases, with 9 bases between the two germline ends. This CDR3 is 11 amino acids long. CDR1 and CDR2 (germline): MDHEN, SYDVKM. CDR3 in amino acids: CASRTGGGYTF. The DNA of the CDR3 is TGTGCCAGCAGGACGGGAGGTGGCTACACCTTC.